The T cell receptor beta chain under discussion was sequenced for a study of beta chain features in type 1 diabetes. Study-level background: When patients were set against healthy donors, age, gender and cell yields were similar.

The ends lost 4 bases at V and 1 base at J; junction bases unmatched: 0. This CDR3 spans 13 amino acids. Germline V lookup: CDR1 SGHRS, CDR2 YFSETQ. In regard to this clone: The antigen is undetermined.

Study findings and constraints: Comparison showed that naive, central memory and Treg TCRB repertoires appeared more similar among patients than among healthy donors. Among type 1 diabetes patients, VDJ junctions had fewer insertions and more deletions.

Since all of the isolated RNA was reverse transcribed, expressed TCRB transcripts were what got sequenced. TCRdb's copy holds only in-frame clones and misses some; the assay was immunoSEQ multiplex PCR. The sample consists of under 250,000 clones, 27% of them appearing once. The TCR comes from a man aged 25 to 45 in good health. The sequencing input was central memory CD4+ T cells from blood. The J gene is TRBJ2-3, the V gene TRBV5-1, with 7 bases identical to TRBD1. This CDR3 reads CASSGQGTDTQYF. Here the CDR3 DNA reads TGCGCCAGCAGCGGACAGGGCACAGATACGCAGTATTTT. The full variable domain, in which reference TRBV5-1 and TRBJ2-3 provide the parts outside the CDR3, is KAGVTQTPRYLIKTRGQQVTLSCSPISGHRSVSWYQQTPGQGLQFLFEYFSETQRNKGNFPGRFSGRQFSNSRSEMNVSTLELGDSALYLCASSGQGTDTQYFGPGTRLTVL.